The following is a T cell receptor beta chain sequence with its context. Its antigen is currently unknown. Uncontrolled infection, other autoimmune disease, pregnancy and lactation each barred patients from inclusion. Amplified TCR beta CDR3 regions derived from RNA transcripts. During a first-round RT-PCR of the TCR CDR3, the HTBI primer set was used. Via MiXCR, TCRdb re-called the multiplex PCR reads, giving one row per CDR3 protein. The sample shows around 200,000 distinct CDR3 sequences, around 19% of them seen only once. The data derive from a study of T cells in Graves' hyperthyroidism and ophthalmopathy. The overall study: Before treatment of any kind, peripheral blood was taken at initial diagnosis. Findings and limits, study-wide: From stable hyperthyroidism, ophthalmopathy was set apart by a 13 V-J model. A median about 7 months before onset, the model predicted ophthalmopathy.

Between the trimmed V and J ends, which lost 6 bases and 0 bases, there was a span of 9 bases. This CDR3 region has 14 residues. Germline V gene data show CDR1 as MDHEN and CDR2 as SYDVKM. This TCR was recovered from a man in his forties with Graves' hyperthyroidism. The sequenced sample was blood. The genes are TRBV28 and TRBJ2-4; D gene uncertain. CDR3 loop: CASSPGVAKNIQYF. For the CDR3, the DNA is TGTGCCAGCAGCCCAGGCGTAGCCAAAAACATTCAGTACTTC.